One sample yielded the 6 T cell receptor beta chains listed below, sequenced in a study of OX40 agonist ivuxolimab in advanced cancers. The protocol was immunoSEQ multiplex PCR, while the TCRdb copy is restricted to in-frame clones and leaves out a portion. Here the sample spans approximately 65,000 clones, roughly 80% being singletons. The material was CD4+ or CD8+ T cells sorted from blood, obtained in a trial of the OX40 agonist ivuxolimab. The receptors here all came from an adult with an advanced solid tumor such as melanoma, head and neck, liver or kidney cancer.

CDR3 in amino acids: CASSSGASGKEQYF. The CDR3 DNA reads TGTGCCAGCAGCTCTGGGGCTAGCGGCAAGGAGCAGTACTTC. The chain recombines TRBV7-6 with TRBJ2-7, with 7 bases matching TRBD2. The V gene's germline CDR1 is SGHVS and CDR2 FNYEAQ. With V trimmed by 4 bases and J by 7 bases, 10 bases remained unmatched. The CDR3 runs to 14 residues.

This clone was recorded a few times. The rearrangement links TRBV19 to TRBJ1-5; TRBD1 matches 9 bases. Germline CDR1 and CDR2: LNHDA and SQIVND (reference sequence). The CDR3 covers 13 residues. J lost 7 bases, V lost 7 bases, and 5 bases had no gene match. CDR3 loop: CASKDRGYQPQHF. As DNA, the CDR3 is TGTGCCAGTAAAGACAGGGGGTACCAGCCCCAGCATTTT.

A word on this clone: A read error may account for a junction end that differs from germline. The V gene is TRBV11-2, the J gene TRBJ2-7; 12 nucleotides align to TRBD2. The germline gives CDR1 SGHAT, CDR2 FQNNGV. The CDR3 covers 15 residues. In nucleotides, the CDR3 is TGTGCCAGCAGCTCCGCTAGCGGGAGGGGCTACGGGCAGTACTTC. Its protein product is CASSSASGRGYGQYF.

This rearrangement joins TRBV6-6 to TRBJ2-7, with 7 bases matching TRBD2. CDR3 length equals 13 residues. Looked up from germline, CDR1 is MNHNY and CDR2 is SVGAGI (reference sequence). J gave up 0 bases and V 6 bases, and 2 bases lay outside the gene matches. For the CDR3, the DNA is TGTGCCAGCAGCACTAGCGACTCCTACGAGCAGTACTTC. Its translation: CASSTSDSYEQYF.

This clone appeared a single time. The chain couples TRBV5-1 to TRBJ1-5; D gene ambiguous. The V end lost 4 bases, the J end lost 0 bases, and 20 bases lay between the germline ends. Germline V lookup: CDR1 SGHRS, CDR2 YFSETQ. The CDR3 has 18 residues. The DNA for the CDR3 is TGCGCCAGCAGCCCCGTCCCGGCGGGGTTTTATAGCAATCAGCCCCAGCATTTT. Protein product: CASSPVPAGFYSNQPQHF.

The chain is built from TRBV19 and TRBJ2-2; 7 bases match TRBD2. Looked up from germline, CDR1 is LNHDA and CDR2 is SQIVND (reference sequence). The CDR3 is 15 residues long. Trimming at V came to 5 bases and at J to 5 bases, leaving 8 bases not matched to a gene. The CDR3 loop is CASSLRTSVTGELFF. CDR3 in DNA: TGTGCCAGTAGTTTAAGAACTAGCGTGACCGGGGAGCTGTTTTTT.